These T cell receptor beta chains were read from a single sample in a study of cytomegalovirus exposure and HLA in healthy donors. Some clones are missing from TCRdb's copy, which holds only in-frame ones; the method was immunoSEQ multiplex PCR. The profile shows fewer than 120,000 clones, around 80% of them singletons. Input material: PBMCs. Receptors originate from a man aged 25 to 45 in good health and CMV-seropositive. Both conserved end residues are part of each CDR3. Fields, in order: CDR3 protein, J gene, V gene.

CASSTRLAGGPEQFF	TRBJ2-1	TRBV5-5
CATETGGSETQYF	TRBJ2-5	TRBV6-5
CAWNRGPRAEQYF	TRBJ2-7	TRBV30
CASRAGSNQPQHF	TRBJ1-5	TRBV10-2
CASRQPGQGATGELFF	TRBJ2-2	TRBV9
CASRDDRVRSEKLFF	TRBJ1-4	TRBV6-4
CASSSGDQPQHF	TRBJ1-5	TRBV5-6
CASSPPQSGANVLTF	TRBJ2-6	TRBV18
CASHPSFRDSAFAYGYTF	TRBJ1-2	TRBV19
CASSKGHGDGYTF	TRBJ1-2	TRBV11-1
CASSYLTGVHQPQHF	TRBJ1-5	TRBV7-8